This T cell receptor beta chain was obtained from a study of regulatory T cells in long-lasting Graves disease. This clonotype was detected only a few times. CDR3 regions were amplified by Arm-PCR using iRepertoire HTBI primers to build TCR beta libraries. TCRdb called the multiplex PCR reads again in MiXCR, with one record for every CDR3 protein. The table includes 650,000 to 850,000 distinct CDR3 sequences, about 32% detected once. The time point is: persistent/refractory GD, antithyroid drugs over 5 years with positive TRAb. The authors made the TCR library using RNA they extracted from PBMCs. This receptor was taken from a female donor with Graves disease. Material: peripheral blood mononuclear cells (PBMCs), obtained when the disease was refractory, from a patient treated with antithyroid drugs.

The CDR3 protein is CASSMDSTNYGYTF. The CDR3 nucleotides are TGTGCCAGCTCGATGGACAGCACTAACTATGGCTACACCTTC. The chain uses TRBV6-1 and TRBJ1-2; the D gene is possibly TRBD1 (6 bases). CDR3 length: 14 amino acids. CDR1 and CDR2 (germline): MNHNS, SASEGT. Trimming took off 8 bases at V and 0 bases at J, with 13 bases between the two ends.